Each of the 28 T cell receptor beta chains below was sequenced from the same sample in a study of blood T cell repertoires in COVID-19. Assay used: immunoSEQ multiplex PCR; TCRdb lists only in-frame clones, some missing. This table holds some 19,000 clones, roughly 85% found once. The sequenced material came from peripheral blood. Receptors originate from a man older than 75 with acute or convalescent COVID-19.

The rearrangement uses TRBV7-2 and TRBJ2-1; a weak D match, TRBD1 (6 bases). The CDR3 consists of 14 residues. Trimming cost V 1 base and J 9 bases, with 13 bases left between them. Germline assignment: CDR1 SGHTA and CDR2 FQGNSA. The DNA of the CDR3 is TGTGCCAGCAGCTTAGAATCAGGGGTCGGTGAGCAGTTCTTC. Residues: CASSLESGVGEQFF.

The V and J genes are TRBV7-3 and TRBJ2-5; 8 positions agree with TRBD1. There are 18 residues in the CDR3. Germline V gives CDR1 SGHTA, CDR2 FQGTGA. V dropped 1 base and J dropped 2; count of bases not matched to a gene: 12. The CDR3 coding sequence is TGTGCCAGCAGCTTAAATAGGGTCTTCAGGGGGCGGCAAGAGACCCAGTACTTC. Translated: CASSLNRVFRGRQETQYF.

The V gene is TRBV3-1 (or the pseudogene TRBV3-2), the J gene TRBJ1-6; possibly TRBD1 for D (6 bases). Germline CDR1 LGHDT, CDR2 YNNKEL (reference sequence). There are 15 residues in the CDR3. Trimming removed 4 bases at V and 8 bases at J, with 15 bases between. The CDR3, as DNA: TGTGCCAGCAGCCGGTCGGGGGGCCTGTATTCACCCCTCCACTTT. Protein product: CASSRSGGLYSPLHF.

This chain connects TRBV6-1 to TRBJ1-3; a weak D match, TRBD1 (5 bases). CDR3 length equals 14 residues. Germline V gene lookup returns CDR1 MNHNS and CDR2 SASEGT. V lost 2 bases to trimming and J lost 2 bases, with 7 bases between them. Written as DNA, the CDR3 is TGTGCCAGCAGTGAAATAGGGGCTGGAAACACCATATATTTT. Translated, it gives CASSEIGAGNTIYF.

The J gene is TRBJ1-3, the V gene TRBV18; TRBD1 might be the D (5 bases). The germline CDR1 and CDR2 sequences are KGHSH and LQKENI. This CDR3 contains 16 residues. V dropped 2 bases and J dropped 2 bases, with 13 bases sitting between them. The CDR3 coding sequence is TGTGCCAGCTCACCATACCCTGACAGCCCTGGAAACACCATATATTTT. Translated, it gives CASSPYPDSPGNTIYF.

V gene TRBV2 combines with J gene TRBJ2-3, with TRBD2 matching 13 bases. The germline V gene encodes CDR1 SNHLY and CDR2 FYNNEI. This CDR3 spans 15 amino acids. With 7 bases clipped from V and 3 bases from J, the junction kept 4 bases outside the gene matches. The CDR3 region is CASIRTSGGTDTQYF. The CDR3 DNA sequence: TGTGCCAGCATTAGGACTAGCGGGGGAACAGATACGCAGTATTTT.

The V call is TRBV6-1, the J call TRBJ1-4; 8 nucleotides match TRBD1. V lost 2 bases, J lost 8 bases, and 13 bases stayed unmatched. This CDR3 has 17 amino acids. Germline V gene sequence: CDR1 MNHNS, CDR2 SASEGT. The CDR3 loop reads CASSELGRGLWGEKLFF. The CDR3 DNA sequence: TGTGCCAGCAGTGAACTGGGCAGGGGGCTCTGGGGAGAAAAACTGTTTTTT.

This clone was found a few times. The chain is built from TRBV5-1 and TRBJ2-1, with D possibly being TRBD2 (6 bases). Germline CDR1 and CDR2: SGHRS and YFSETQ. The length of the CDR3 is 19 residues. The ends were cut back, 1 base at V and 8 bases at J, with 28 bases in the middle. The CDR3 coding sequence is TGCGCCAGCAGCTTGACCGACGTTCGGGTGGCGGGGAATAGGGATGAGCAGTTCTTC. It yields the protein CASSLTDVRVAGNRDEQFF. The full variable domain, with the rest looked up from reference TRBV5-1 and TRBJ2-1, is KAGVTQTPRYLIKTRGQQVTLSCSPISGHRSVSWYQQTPGQGLQFLFEYFSETQRNKGNFPGRFSGRQFSNSRSEMNVSTLELGDSALYLCASSLTDVRVAGNRDEQFFGPGTRLTVL.

The rearrangement joins TRBV5-1 to TRBJ1-1, with a possible D match to TRBD1 (5 bases). Germline loops: CDR1 SGHRS, CDR2 YFSETQ. Between the trimmed V and J ends, which lost 4 bases and 4 bases, there was a span of 20 bases. This CDR3 has 16 amino acids. The CDR3, as DNA: TGCGCCAGCAGCCCTGGACGGGAGGGGATCGGCACTGAAGCTTTCTTT. This sequence encodes CASSPGREGIGTEAFF.

The chain has TRBV27 and TRBJ2-1, with a tentative D call TRBD2 (5 bases). The V gene lost 6 bases and the J gene lost 7 bases, with 10 bases spanning the gap. CDR1 is MNHEY, CDR2 SMNVEV, per germline (reference sequence). There are 12 residues in the CDR3. The CDR3 region has the DNA TGTGCCAGCAGGGACTCCTTGAATGAGCAGTTCTTC. Amino acids: CASRDSLNEQFF.

This chain connects TRBV30 to TRBJ1-2; 7 bases line up with TRBD1. Losses at the gene ends were 3 bases for V and 7 bases for J; bases not matched to a gene: 8. The germline CDR1 and CDR2 sequences are GTSNPN and SVGIG (reference sequence). The CDR3 has 13 residues. In DNA form, the CDR3 reads TGTGCCTGGAGGGGGAAGGGGGCAAGTGGCTACACCTTC. Protein: CAWRGKGASGYTF.

The V call is TRBV5-1, the J call TRBJ1-4, with 7 bases that match TRBD1. Germline loops: CDR1 SGHRS, CDR2 YFSETQ. The CDR3 spans 15 residues. With 3 bases clipped from V and 5 bases from J, the junction kept 7 bases outside the gene matches. In nucleotides, the CDR3 is TGCGCCAGCAGCTCCTACAGGGGTCCAAATGAAAAACTGTTTTTT. This encodes CASSSYRGPNEKLFF.

The gene calls are TRBV7-3 and TRBJ1-1; a weak D match, TRBD1 (5 bases). Germline V gene data show CDR1 as SGHTA and CDR2 as FQGTGA. Between the trimmed V and J ends, which lost 5 bases and 4 bases, there was a span of 11 bases. The CDR3 totals 13 residues. In DNA, the CDR3 is TGTGCCAGCAGCAGCAGGGAATTCACTGAAGCTTTCTTT. Protein sequence: CASSSREFTEAFF.

This clone appeared once. The chain links TRBV7-2 to TRBJ2-7; D may be TRBD1 (7 bases). V shed 5 bases and J shed 6 bases, with 23 bases lying between them. The germline V gene has CDR1 SGHTA and CDR2 FQGNSA. The CDR3 is made up of 16 amino acids. The CDR3 region is CASSPASGGGPAEQYF. As DNA, the CDR3 is TGTGCCAGCAGCCCGGCCTCAGGGGGAGGTCCCGCCGAGCAGTACTTC.

The chain couples TRBV20-1 to TRBJ2-2; D is unclear. Germline-derived CDR1 and CDR2 are DFQATT and SNEGSKA (reference sequence). V was shortened by 3 bases and J by 7 bases, with 21 bases between the two germline ends. The CDR3 is 16 amino acids. CDR3 in DNA: TGCAGTGCTAGTCCTGCGGCAACTAACTCAGACGGGGAGCTGTTTTTT. It yields the protein CSASPAATNSDGELFF.

V and J are TRBV5-1 and TRBJ2-1; a weak D match, TRBD2 (7 bases). The germline CDR1 and CDR2 sequences are SGHRS and YFSETQ. V lost 5 bases to trimming and J lost 5 bases, with 11 bases between them. The CDR3 covers 13 residues. CDR3 in amino acids: CASRSGGHNEQFF. In DNA form, the CDR3 reads TGCGCCAGCAGATCGGGGGGCCACAATGAGCAGTTCTTC. Combining the CDR3 with reference TRBV5-1 and TRBJ2-1 gives the whole variable domain KAGVTQTPRYLIKTRGQQVTLSCSPISGHRSVSWYQQTPGQGLQFLFEYFSETQRNKGNFPGRFSGRQFSNSRSEMNVSTLELGDSALYLCASRSGGHNEQFFGPGTRLTVL.

V usage is TRBV7-2 and J usage is TRBJ2-7; D is possibly TRBD2 (7 bases). Germline assignment: CDR1 SGHTA and CDR2 FQGNSA. V gave up 4 bases and J gave up 2 bases, with 12 bases separating them. The CDR3 loop spans 14 amino acids. The DNA for the CDR3 is TGTGCCAGCAGCTCAAGGGGGGGAACCTACGAGCAGTACTTC. Translating it yields CASSSRGGTYEQYF.

In its sample, this clone was seen a few times. The CDR3 nucleotides are TGTGCCAGCAGTTTGGCCATTGATCCCCGCGAGCAGTACTTC. Translated, it gives CASSLAIDPREQYF. The chain carries TRBV28 and TRBJ2-7; D ambiguous. Germline V gene data show CDR1 as MDHEN and CDR2 as SYDVKM. The V end lost 3 bases, the J end lost 6 bases, and 15 bases lay between the germline ends. The CDR3 covers 14 residues.

CDR3 nucleotides: TGTGCCAGCAGCGTAGAGGCAGGGTATGGCTACACCTTC. It yields the protein CASSVEAGYGYTF. The chain recombines TRBV9 with TRBJ1-2, with a weak D call TRBD1 (5 bases). The CDR3 extends over 13 amino acids. Per germline, CDR1 SGDLS and CDR2 YYNGEE. The V end was cut by 0 bases, the J end by 5 bases, with 8 bases between.

The rearrangement joins TRBV7-9 to TRBJ2-2; D might be TRBD1 (6 bases). From germline, CDR1 is SEHNR and CDR2 FQNEAQ (reference sequence). This CDR3 has 14 residues. The V gene lost 3 bases and the J gene lost 5 bases, with 10 bases spanning the gap. The CDR3 spells CASSFKGDTGELFF. Here the CDR3 DNA reads TGTGCCAGCAGCTTCAAGGGGGATACCGGGGAGCTGTTTTTT.

This rearrangement joins TRBV19 to TRBJ2-7, with D tentatively TRBD1 (5 bases). The V end was cut by 2 bases, the J end by 0 bases, with 8 bases between. Germline V gives CDR1 LNHDA, CDR2 SQIVND (reference sequence). The CDR3 totals 14 residues. This chain's CDR3 is CASSISRDSYEQYF. In DNA form, the CDR3 reads TGTGCCAGTAGTATATCCAGGGACTCCTACGAGCAGTACTTC.

The chain employs TRBV7-2 and TRBJ2-2, with a weak D call TRBD2 (5 bases). Trimming pared 0 bases from V and 4 bases from J, leaving 15 bases between. In germline, CDR1 is SGHTA, CDR2 FQGNSA. CDR3 size: 17 residues. Here the CDR3 DNA reads TGTGCCAGCAGCTTAGCGCGCACGGCCCGGGGCACCGGGGAGCTGTTTTTT. This translates into CASSLARTARGTGELFF.

CDR3 sequence: CASSEIAGDTGELFF. The CDR3 DNA is TGCGCCAGCAGCGAGATAGCGGGGGACACCGGGGAGCTGTTTTTT. J is TRBJ2-2 and V is TRBV5-1; TRBD2 matches at 9 bases. CDR3 length equals 15 residues. Germline V gene data show CDR1 as SGHRS and CDR2 as YFSETQ. J gave up 3 bases and V 4 bases, and 4 bases lay outside the gene matches.

The J gene is TRBJ1-1, the V gene TRBV6-5; D remains unclear. V lost 8 bases and J lost 1, with 14 bases in between. Germline V CDR1 and CDR2: MNHEY, SVGAGI. The CDR3 consists of 14 residues. CDR3: CASVPVGENTEAFF. The CDR3 nucleotides are TGTGCCAGCGTCCCGGTCGGTGAGAACACTGAAGCTTTCTTT.

The V call is TRBV6-5, the J call TRBJ1-1; weak D call: TRBD1 (6 bases). CDR3 length equals 15 residues. With 9 bases removed from V and 5 bases from J, the gap between germline ends came to 22 bases. Germline CDR1 is MNHEY and CDR2 is SVGAGI. CDR3 amino acids: CASSPGGGAWTEAFF. The CDR3, as DNA: TGTGCCAGTAGCCCCGGAGGGGGGGCGTGGACTGAAGCTTTCTTT.

The rearrangement links TRBV15 to TRBJ2-2; tentative D call: TRBD1 (5 bases). In germline, CDR1 is LNHNV, CDR2 YYDKDF (reference sequence). The CDR3 length is 15 residues. V dropped 0 bases and J dropped 5 bases, with 10 bases sitting between them. The CDR3 here is CATSRDPGFTGELFF. The CDR3, as DNA: TGTGCCACCAGCAGAGATCCAGGGTTTACCGGGGAGCTGTTTTTT.

The rearrangement links TRBV27 to TRBJ1-1, with TRBD1 as a possible D gene (6 bases). V lost 4 bases to trimming and J lost 6 bases, with 12 bases between them. Germline CDR1 MNHEY, CDR2 SMNVEV (reference sequence). The CDR3 totals 13 residues. CDR3: CASSWGGAAEAFF. DNA for the CDR3: TGTGCCAGCAGTTGGGGGGGGGCGGCTGAAGCTTTCTTT.

This clone has a single count. The chain recombines TRBV21-1 with TRBJ1-3. TRBV21-1 is flagged as a pseudogene. CDR3 length equals 12 residues. CDR3 sequence: CASSALRRGIYF. Here the CDR3 DNA reads TGTGCCAGCAGCGCCCTCCGGCGGGGCATATATTTT.